Below, one TCR beta chain is given with its context. The antigen is undetermined. This specimen comes from a study of T cell repertoires in cytomegalovirus infection. Background on the study: Indications came from public TCR beta signatures; they pointed to CMV infection and to a matching HLA type. Study-wide points: Ex vivo, HLA-C-restricted CMV-specific TCR beta clonotypes prevailed over the rest of the response.

Via MiXCR, TCRdb re-called the reads, giving one row per CDR3 protein. This sample yields around 490,000 distinct CDR3 sequences, of which more than 25% are seen a single time; roughly 13% belongs to the top ten. Trimming at V came to 6 bases and at J to 5 bases, leaving 11 bases not matched to a gene. Germline V CDR1 and CDR2: SGHTA, FQGNSA. The CDR3 sequence is 16 residues long. V and J are TRBV7-2 and TRBJ2-5; 11 nucleotides match TRBD1. This TCR derives from a human donor in good health (CMV status not recorded). Some clones in this sample may be carry-over from other donors' samples. The sequenced material came from PBMCs. CDR3 protein: CASRDKGTGGRETQYF. CDR3 DNA: TGTGCCAGCAGGGATAAAGGGACAGGGGGGAGGGAGACCCAGTACTTC.